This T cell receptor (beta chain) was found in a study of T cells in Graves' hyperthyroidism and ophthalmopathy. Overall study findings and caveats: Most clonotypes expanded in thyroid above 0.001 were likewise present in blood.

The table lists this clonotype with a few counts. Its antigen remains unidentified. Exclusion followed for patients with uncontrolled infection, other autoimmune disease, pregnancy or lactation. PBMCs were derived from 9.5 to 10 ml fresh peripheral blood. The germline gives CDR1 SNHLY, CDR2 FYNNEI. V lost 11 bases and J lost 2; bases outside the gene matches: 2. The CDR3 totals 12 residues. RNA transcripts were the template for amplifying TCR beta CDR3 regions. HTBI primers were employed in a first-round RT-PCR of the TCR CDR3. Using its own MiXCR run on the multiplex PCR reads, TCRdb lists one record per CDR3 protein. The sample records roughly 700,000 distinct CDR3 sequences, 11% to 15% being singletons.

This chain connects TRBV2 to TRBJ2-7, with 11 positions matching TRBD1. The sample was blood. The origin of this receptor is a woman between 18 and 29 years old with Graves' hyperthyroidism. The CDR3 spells CAGGQGAYEQYF. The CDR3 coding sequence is TGTGCCGGGGGACAGGGGGCCTACGAGCAGTACTTC.